The entry below describes one TCR beta chain. The sample originates from a study of blood T cell repertoires in COVID-19. Whole-study context: Acute and convalescent COVID-19 specimens originated in the United States, Italy and Spain. The analysed material was cDNA or gDNA that came from T cells, B-cell-depleted T cells, or PBMCs.

TCRdb's table, derived via immunoSEQ multiplex PCR, lists solely in-frame clones and lacks some. The table lists about 97,000 clones, about 80% of them singletons. The CDR3 loop spans 14 amino acids. Trimming took 4 bases from V and 7 from J; bases not matched to a gene: 7. Per the germline V gene, CDR1 is KGHSH and CDR2 is LQKENI. The rearrangement links TRBV18 to TRBJ1-2; 9 bases line up with TRBD1. The source of this sequence is a man between 65 and 85 years old with acute or convalescent COVID-19. Sequencing was done on a sample of peripheral blood. The CDR3 here is CASSRSGTGTGYTF. The CDR3 DNA is TGTGCCAGCTCACGGTCCGGGACAGGGACTGGCTACACCTTC.